This is a list of T cell receptor beta chains from one sample in a study of shared clonotypes between healthy human individuals. Sequencing used immunoSEQ multiplex PCR; TCRdb keeps in-frame clones, though not all of them. This sample has around 700,000 clones; approximately 90% occur once, and the top ten carry approximately 24%. The sample taken for sequencing was naive CD8+ T cells sorted from blood. These receptor sequences come from a man aged 25 to 40 in good health. Both conserved end residues are part of each CDR3. The D gene is left open where the match is weak. Only part of the rows carry a size: once, few, many, or a class if the clone is expanded.

CDR3 DNA | CDR3 protein | J gene | D gene | clone size | V gene
TGTGCCAGCAGTTTAAGAACTAGCGGGACGCTCTACGAGCAGTACTTC | CASSLRTSGTLYEQYF | TRBJ2-7 | TRBD2 | - | TRBV27
TGCAGCGGATGGGACACGAACACTGAAGCTTTCTTT | CSGWDTNTEAFF | TRBJ1-1 | - | - | TRBV29-1
TGTGCCAGCAGCTTAGGCGGCAGCCGAGGGTATGGCTACACCTTC | CASSLGGSRGYGYTF | TRBJ1-2 | - | - | TRBV13
TGTGCCAGCAGCCCGTGGGCGGGAGGGGGGAATGAGCAGTTCTTC | CASSPWAGGGNEQFF | TRBJ2-1 | TRBD2 | - | TRBV5-4
TGTGCCAGCAGTTTATTCCGGGAGGGGGGCGTAGATACGCAGTATTTT | CASSLFREGGVDTQYF | TRBJ2-3 | TRBD2 | - | TRBV27
TGTGCCAGCAGTCAACCCGGGACAGGGCATTTTTTTGCGTTCTACGAGCAGTACTTC | CASSQPGTGHFFAFYEQYF | TRBJ2-7 | TRBD1 | - | TRBV28
TGCAGCGTTGTTGGGCGGGAGGTCGCAGATACGCAGTATTTT | CSVVGREVADTQYF | TRBJ2-3 | TRBD2 | - | TRBV29-1
TGTGCCAGCAGCTCGAAGCTGGGACTAGCGGGAGGTCGGGCAGATACGCAGTATTTT | CASSSKLGLAGGRADTQYF | TRBJ2-3 | TRBD2 | - | TRBV7-9
TGTGCCAGCAGTTACCCGGCGGGAGAGGAGTACTTC | CASSYPAGEEYF | TRBJ2-5 | TRBD2 | once | TRBV6-5
TGTGCCGCGGCCGGGTACAGGGGGACAATCTACGAGCAGTACTTC | CAAAGYRGTIYEQYF | TRBJ2-7 | TRBD1 | - | TRBV6-1